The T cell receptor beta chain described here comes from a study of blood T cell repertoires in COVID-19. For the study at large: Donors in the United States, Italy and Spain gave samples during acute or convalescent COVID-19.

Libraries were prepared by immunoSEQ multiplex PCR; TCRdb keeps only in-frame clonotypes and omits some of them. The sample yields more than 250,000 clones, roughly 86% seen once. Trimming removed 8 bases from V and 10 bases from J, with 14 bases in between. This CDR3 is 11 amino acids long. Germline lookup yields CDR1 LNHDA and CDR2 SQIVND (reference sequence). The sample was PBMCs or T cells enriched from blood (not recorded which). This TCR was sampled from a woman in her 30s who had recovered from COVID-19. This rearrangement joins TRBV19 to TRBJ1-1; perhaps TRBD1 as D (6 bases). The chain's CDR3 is CASFLGQSAFF. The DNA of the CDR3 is TGTGCCAGTTTTCTCGGACAGTCAGCTTTCTTT.